The 29 T cell receptor beta chains below were found in one sample sequenced in a study of early T cells in non-severe SARS-CoV-2 infection. TCRdb reanalysed the 5' RACE reads using MiXCR and keeps one entry per CDR3 protein. Found here are some 80,000 distinct CDR3 sequences, about an eighth of them singletons; the top ten hold more than 3%. The sequencing input was whole blood. These receptors originate from an adult who was a healthcare worker with PCR-confirmed SARS-CoV-2 infection or an uninfected control (not recorded which).

On this clonotype itself: An end of the junction differs from the germline gene, which may be a read error. V gene TRBV16 combines with J gene TRBJ1-1, with D perhaps matching TRBD1 (6 bases). The germline V gene encodes CDR1 KGHSY and CDR2 FQNENV. The CDR3 consists of 14 residues. In DNA, the CDR3 is TGTGCCAGCAGCAAATCGACAGGTAACACTGAAGCTTTCTTT. This translates into CASSKSTGNTEAFF.

In DNA form, the CDR3 reads TGTGCCAGCAGCCGAAAAAGCACAGATACGCAGTATTTT. It yields the protein CASSRKSTDTQYF. J is TRBJ2-3 and V is TRBV3-1; D remains unclear. V lost 4 bases and J 0 bases, leaving 5 bases between the germline ends. CDR3 length: 13 amino acids. The V gene's germline CDR1 is LGHDT and CDR2 YNNKEL (reference sequence).

This clonotype showed up many times. The junction does not match germline at one end; this may be a read error. This chain's CDR3 is CASRWDSSENTIYF. CDR3 DNA: TGTGCCAGCAGGTGGGACAGTTCTGAAAACACCATATATTTT. The chain is built from TRBV28 and TRBJ1-3; 7 nucleotides align to TRBD1. CDR3 length: 14 residues. Germline CDR1 MDHEN, CDR2 SYDVKM.

This clonotype has just a few counts. The J gene is TRBJ2-3, the V gene TRBV19; unclear D gene. CDR1 and CDR2 from the germline V gene are LNHDA and SQIVND (reference sequence). The CDR3 consists of 14 residues. Trimming removed 5 bases from V and 2 bases from J, with 11 bases in between. The CDR3 region has the DNA TGTGCCAGTAGTGATTACTCAAACACAGATACGCAGTATTTT. Protein sequence: CASSDYSNTDTQYF.

This clonotype was observed many times. This chain joins TRBV9 and TRBJ2-2; 8 bases map to TRBD1. CDR1 is SGDLS and CDR2 is YYNGEE in the germline V gene. The trim removed 0 bases at V and 3 bases at J, leaving 1 base unmatched. This CDR3 has 15 residues. The CDR3 is CASSVAGGHTGELFF. The CDR3 DNA sequence: TGTGCCAGCAGCGTAGCAGGGGGCCACACCGGGGAGCTGTTTTTT.

The chain has TRBV7-9 and TRBJ2-7; D may be TRBD1 or TRBD2 (6 bases each). CDR3 length: 16 residues. V was cut by 4 bases and J by 5 bases, with 21 bases left in between. CDR1 is SEHNR, CDR2 FQNEAQ, per germline (reference sequence). CDR3 residues: CASSWHRDFSGDEQYF. The CDR3 DNA is TGTGCCAGCAGCTGGCACCGGGACTTCTCAGGGGACGAGCAGTACTTC.

The J gene is TRBJ2-5, the V gene TRBV6-2 or TRBV6-3, with D possibly TRBD2 on 5 matching bases. This CDR3 spans 17 amino acids. Trimming stripped 6 bases from V and 5 bases from J, with 25 bases between. Germline assignment: CDR1 MNHEY and CDR2 SVGEGT. The CDR3 coding sequence is TGTGCCAGCAGCGACGGCCGGGCTAGCCCTAGTTCCGAGACCCAGTACTTC. Protein sequence: CASSDGRASPSSETQYF.

In this sample, this clonotype turned up many times. The rearrangement joins TRBV5-6 to TRBJ1-2; 9 bases are a match to TRBD1. Germline V gene sequence: CDR1 SGHDT, CDR2 YYEEEE. The V and J ends lost 2 bases and 3 bases, in that order; junction bases with no gene match: 11. The CDR3 extends over 17 amino acids. CDR3 DNA sequence: TGTGCCAGCAGCTTAACCGGGACAGGGTCCGGAGACTATGGCTACACCTTC. Translated: CASSLTGTGSGDYGYTF.

This clonotype was detected only a few times. The V call is TRBV4-2, the J call TRBJ2-1, with 7 bases that match TRBD2. The CDR3 extends over 16 amino acids. After removal of 1 base from V and 6 bases from J, the junction contained 9 bases not matched to a gene. Germline CDR1 and CDR2: LGHNA and YNFKEQ. The CDR3 region is CASSQVGSGRANEQFF. The CDR3 DNA reads TGTGCCAGCAGCCAAGTTGGTAGCGGGCGTGCCAATGAGCAGTTCTTC.

This clonotype was detected only a few times. This chain uses TRBV6-5 with TRBJ2-7; 10 nucleotides align to TRBD2. Germline loops: CDR1 MNHEY, CDR2 SVGAGI. J was trimmed by 1 base and V by 7 bases; bases with no gene match: 7. CDR3 length: 15 residues. The CDR3 DNA reads as TGTGCCAGCACCGAAAGGACTAGCGGTTCCTACGAGCAGTACTTC. Translated: CASTERTSGSYEQYF.

The V call is TRBV5-4, the J call TRBJ2-1; 10 nucleotides line up with TRBD2. V shed 4 bases, J shed 4 bases, and the junction held 8 bases outside the gene matches. CDR3 length: 16 residues. CDR1 and CDR2 (germline): SGHNT, YYREEE (reference sequence). CDR3: CASSKVSGRDYNEQFF. DNA of the CDR3: TGTGCCAGCAGCAAAGTCAGCGGGAGGGATTACAATGAGCAGTTCTTC.

This clonotype appeared a single time. V is TRBV5-1 and J is TRBJ2-5, with D perhaps matching TRBD2 (5 bases). The V end was cut by 2 bases, the J end by 4 bases, with 12 bases between. CDR1 is SGHRS, CDR2 YFSETQ, per germline. The CDR3 sequence is 14 residues long. CDR3 nucleotides: TGCGCCAGCAGCTTTAGAGGGCATACAGAGACCCAGTACTTC. Amino acid sequence: CASSFRGHTETQYF.

This clonotype appeared many times. The chain is built from TRBV5-1 and TRBJ2-3; D gene uncertain. Germline CDR1 SGHRS, CDR2 YFSETQ. Trimming pared 0 bases from V and 0 bases from J, leaving 11 bases between. CDR3 length: 16 amino acids. CDR3 sequence: CASSLDVRLSTDTQYF. In DNA, the CDR3 is TGCGCCAGCAGCTTGGACGTGCGACTTAGCACAGATACGCAGTATTTT.

The chain carries TRBV5-1 and TRBJ2-7; 8 bases align to TRBD1. Unmatched junction bases numbered 4, after V lost 0 bases and J lost 2 bases. Germline V gives CDR1 SGHRS, CDR2 YFSETQ. This CDR3 comprises 15 residues. This chain's CDR3 is CASSLAGGVTYEQYF. As DNA, the CDR3 is TGCGCCAGCAGCTTGGCAGGGGGCGTTACCTACGAGCAGTACTTC.

The V gene is TRBV18, the J gene TRBJ2-3; D is ambiguous. The CDR3 spans 16 residues. Trimming removed 5 bases from V and 6 bases from J, with 21 bases in between. CDR1 KGHSH and CDR2 LQKENI come from the germline V gene. The CDR3 bases are TGTGCCAGCTCAGCAAGTAACGTGGGCCGAGGCGATACGCAGTATTTT. Its protein product is CASSASNVGRGDTQYF.

This clonotype was counted many times. The chain combines TRBV11-2 with TRBJ2-1; D could derive from TRBD1 or TRBD2 (6 bases each). This CDR3 region has 14 residues. CDR1 and CDR2 from the germline V gene are SGHAT and FQNNGV. With 6 bases removed from V and 9 bases from J, the gap between germline ends came to 18 bases. In DNA, the CDR3 is TGTGCCAGCAGGTCGGGCCCACGGGGGCCTGAGCAGTTCTTC. It is translated as CASRSGPRGPEQFF.

This chain uses TRBV7-6 with TRBJ2-3; D may be TRBD2 (5 bases). Trimming left V 5 bases short and J 0 bases short, with 9 bases between. Germline V gives CDR1 SGHVS, CDR2 FNYEAQ. CDR3 length: 14 residues. This chain's CDR3 is CASSARTSTDTQYF. As DNA, the CDR3 is TGTGCCAGCAGCGCTCGGACTAGCACAGATACGCAGTATTTT.

Ten or more counts support this clonotype. The rearrangement links TRBV7-9 to TRBJ1-2; TRBD1 matches at 8 bases. Germline CDR1 and CDR2: SEHNR and FQNEAQ (reference sequence). CDR3 length equals 15 residues. V gave up 4 bases and J gave up 4 bases; unmatched junction bases: 8. In DNA form, the CDR3 reads TGTGCCAGCAGCTCGGACAGGGTGGCTGGCTATGGCTACACCTTC. It translates to CASSSDRVAGYGYTF. Supplemented by reference TRBV7-9 and TRBJ1-2, the full variable domain reads DTGVSQNPRHKITKRGQNVTFRCDPISEHNRLYWYRQTLGQGPEFLTYFQNEAQLEKSRLLSDRFSAERPKGSFSTLEIQRTEQGDSAMYLCASSSDRVAGYGYTFGSGTRLTVV.

J is TRBJ2-5 and V is TRBV24-1, with 11 bases matching TRBD1. Germline values: CDR1 KGHDR, CDR2 SFDVKD. There are 16 residues in the CDR3. V shed 4 bases, J shed 7 bases, and the junction held 10 bases outside the gene matches. The CDR3 spells CATSEPGTGGVRTQYF. The CDR3 nucleotides read TGTGCCACCAGTGAGCCCGGGACAGGGGGTGTACGGACCCAGTACTTC.

This clonotype appeared a few times. V usage is TRBV19 and J usage is TRBJ1-2; tentatively, D is TRBD1 (6 bases). This CDR3 has 16 residues. CDR1 and CDR2 (germline): LNHDA, SQIVND (reference sequence). Trimming left V 8 bases short and J 4 bases short, with 23 bases between. CDR3 nucleotides: TGTGCCAGTGTTCCCTCGGACAGCCATAACACCTATGGCTACACCTTC. Its translation is CASVPSDSHNTYGYTF. The entire variable domain, with the rest obtained from reference TRBV19 and TRBJ1-2, is as follows: DGGITQSPKYLFRKEGQNVTLSCEQNLNHDAMYWYRQDPGQGLRLIYYSQIVNDFQKGDIAEGYSVSREKKESFPLTVTSAQKNPTAFYLCASVPSDSHNTYGYTFGSGTRLTVV.

This clonotype turned up a few times. The J gene is TRBJ2-5, the V gene TRBV7-9; TRBD2 matches at 9 bases. Germline V CDR1 and CDR2: SEHNR, FQNEAQ (reference sequence). V gave up 4 bases and J gave up 5 bases; unmatched junction bases: 5. This CDR3 is 14 amino acids long. The CDR3 reads CASSSGLAFETQYF. The CDR3 coding sequence is TGTGCCAGCAGCTCGGGACTAGCATTTGAGACCCAGTACTTC.

J is TRBJ2-3 and V is TRBV5-4; TRBD2 is a possible D gene (5 bases). Looked up from germline, CDR1 is SGHNT and CDR2 is YYREEE (reference sequence). The ends were cut back, 1 base at V and 0 bases at J, with 12 bases in the middle. The length of the CDR3 is 16 residues. CDR3 in DNA: TGTGCCAGCAGCTTGTGGGAGTACGGGAGCACAGATACGCAGTATTTT. Translated: CASSLWEYGSTDTQYF. Variable domain in full (rest from reference TRBV5-4 and TRBJ2-3): ETGVTQSPTHLIKTRGQQVTLRCSSQSGHNTVSWYQQALGQGPQFIFQYYREEENGRGNFPPRFSGLQFPNYSSELNVNALELDDSALYLCASSLWEYGSTDTQYFGPGTRLTVL.

The chain joins TRBV7-2 to TRBJ2-3; a weak D match, TRBD1 (5 bases). The CDR3 has 15 residues. The ends were cut back, 1 base at V and 2 bases at J, with 10 bases in the middle. Germline lookup yields CDR1 SGHTA and CDR2 FQGNSA. The CDR3 spells CASSLVTAHTDTQYF. As DNA, the CDR3 is TGTGCCAGCAGCTTAGTGACAGCGCACACAGATACGCAGTATTTT.

This clonotype was counted at least ten times. The rearrangement joins TRBV20-1 to TRBJ1-1, with TRBD1 identical over 8 bases. Per germline, CDR1 DFQATT and CDR2 SNEGSKA (reference sequence). Trimming cost V 3 bases and J 10 bases; bases outside gene matches: 13. This CDR3 comprises 14 residues. This CDR3 is CSASLPGGSFGAFF. CDR3 in DNA: TGCAGTGCTAGTCTCCCAGGGGGCTCGTTTGGAGCTTTCTTT.

The V gene is TRBV29-1, the J gene TRBJ2-3, with no clear D. This CDR3 has 15 amino acids. V was clipped by 0 bases and J by 1 base, with 11 bases between them. Germline CDR1 reads SQVTM; CDR2 reads ANQGSEA. Here the CDR3 DNA reads TGCAGCGTTGAAGATAACGGGTTCGGCACAGATACGCAGTATTTT. It yields the protein CSVEDNGFGTDTQYF.

This clonotype showed up just a few times. This chain links TRBV29-1 with TRBJ2-7; the D is unclear. Germline CDR1 reads SQVTM; CDR2 reads ANQGSEA. The CDR3 runs 13 residues. The V end lost 5 bases, the J end lost 1 base, and 12 bases lay between the germline ends. The CDR3 spells CSVKKVGSYEQYF. As DNA, the CDR3 is TGCAGCGTTAAGAAGGTCGGTTCCTACGAGCAGTACTTC.

The chain carries TRBV20-1 and TRBJ2-4, with 7 bases that match TRBD1. The CDR3 is made up of 14 amino acids. The germline V gene encodes CDR1 DFQATT and CDR2 SNEGSKA (reference sequence). Germline trimming cut 2 bases from V and 4 bases from J; bases unmatched to any gene: 5. In DNA form, the CDR3 reads TGCAGTGCTAGATGGGACAGAACGAAAAACATTCAGTACTTC. Amino acids: CSARWDRTKNIQYF.

This clonotype was found a few times. The gene calls are TRBV12-3 or TRBV12-4 and TRBJ2-7; D gene ambiguous. V was trimmed by 7 bases and J by 0 bases, leaving 10 bases between them. There are 13 residues in the CDR3. CDR3 sequence reads: CASNSRSSYEQYF. For the CDR3, the DNA is TGTGCCAGCAATTCAAGGAGCTCCTACGAGCAGTACTTC.

The V call is TRBV10-3, the J call TRBJ2-1; TRBD2 is a possible D gene (6 bases). V was pared by 2 bases and J by 4 bases, with 18 bases between. CDR1 and CDR2 (germline): ENHRY, SYGVKD. The CDR3 is 17 amino acids. CDR3: CAISEDREVAAYNEQFF. CDR3 nucleotides: TGTGCCATCAGTGAGGATCGCGAGGTAGCGGCATACAATGAGCAGTTCTTC.